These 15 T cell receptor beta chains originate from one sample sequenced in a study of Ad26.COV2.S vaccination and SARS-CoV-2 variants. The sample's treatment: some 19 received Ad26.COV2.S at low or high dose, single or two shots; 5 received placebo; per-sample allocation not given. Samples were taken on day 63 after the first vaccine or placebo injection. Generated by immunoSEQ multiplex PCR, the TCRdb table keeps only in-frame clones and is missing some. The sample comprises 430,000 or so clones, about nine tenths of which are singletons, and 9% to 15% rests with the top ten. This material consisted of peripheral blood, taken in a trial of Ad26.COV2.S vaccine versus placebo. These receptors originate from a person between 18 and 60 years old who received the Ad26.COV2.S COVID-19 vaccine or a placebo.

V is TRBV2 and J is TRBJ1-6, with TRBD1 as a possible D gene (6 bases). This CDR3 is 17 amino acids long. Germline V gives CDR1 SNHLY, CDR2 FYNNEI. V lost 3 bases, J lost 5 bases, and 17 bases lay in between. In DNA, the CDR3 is TGTGCCAGCAGTGAGCGGGTTGTGGCAGGGGATAATTCACCCCTCCACTTT. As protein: CASSERVVAGDNSPLHF.

CDR3 protein: CASSVLRSSTDTQYF. The CDR3 nucleotides are TGTGCCAGCAGTGTACTGCGATCAAGCACAGATACGCAGTATTTT. This chain joins TRBV2 and TRBJ2-3; D call uncertain. The germline gives CDR1 SNHLY, CDR2 FYNNEI. The CDR3 has 15 residues. Trimming removed 4 bases from V and 0 bases from J, with 11 bases in between.

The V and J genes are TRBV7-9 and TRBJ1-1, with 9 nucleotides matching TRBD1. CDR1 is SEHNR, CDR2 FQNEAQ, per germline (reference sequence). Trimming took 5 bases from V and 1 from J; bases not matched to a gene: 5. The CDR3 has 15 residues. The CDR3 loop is CASSPRQGENTEAFF. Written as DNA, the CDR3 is TGTGCCAGCAGCCCCAGACAGGGGGAGAACACTGAAGCTTTCTTT.

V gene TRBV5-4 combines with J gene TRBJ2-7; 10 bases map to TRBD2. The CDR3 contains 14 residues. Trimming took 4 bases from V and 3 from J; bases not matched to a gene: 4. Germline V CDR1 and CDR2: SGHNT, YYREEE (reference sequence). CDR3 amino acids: CASSQSSGSYEQYF. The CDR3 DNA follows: TGTGCCAGCAGCCAATCTAGCGGGAGCTACGAGCAGTACTTC.

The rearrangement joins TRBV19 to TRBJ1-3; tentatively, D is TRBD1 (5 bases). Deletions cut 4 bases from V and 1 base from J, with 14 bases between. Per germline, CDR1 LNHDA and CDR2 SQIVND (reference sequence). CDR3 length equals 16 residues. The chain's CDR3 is CASSRSGDYSGNTIYF. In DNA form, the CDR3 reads TGTGCCAGTAGTAGATCGGGGGACTATTCTGGAAACACCATATATTTT. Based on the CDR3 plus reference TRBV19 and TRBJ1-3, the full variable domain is DGGITQSPKYLFRKEGQNVTLSCEQNLNHDAMYWYRQDPGQGLRLIYYSQIVNDFQKGDIAEGYSVSREKKESFPLTVTSAQKNPTAFYLCASSRSGDYSGNTIYFGEGSWLTVV.

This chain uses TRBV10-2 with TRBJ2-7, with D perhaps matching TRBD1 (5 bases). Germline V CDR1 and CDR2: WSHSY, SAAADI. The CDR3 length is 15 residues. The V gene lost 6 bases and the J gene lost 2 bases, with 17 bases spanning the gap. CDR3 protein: CASRETGYAAYEQYF. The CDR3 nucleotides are TGCGCCAGCAGGGAAACAGGTTATGCAGCCTACGAGCAGTACTTC.

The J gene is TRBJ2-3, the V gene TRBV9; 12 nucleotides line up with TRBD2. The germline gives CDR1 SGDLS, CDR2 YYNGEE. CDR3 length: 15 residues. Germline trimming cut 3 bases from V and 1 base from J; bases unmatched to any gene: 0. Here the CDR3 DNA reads TGTGCCAGCAGCGGACTAGCGGGGGGCACAGATACGCAGTATTTT. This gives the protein CASSGLAGGTDTQYF.

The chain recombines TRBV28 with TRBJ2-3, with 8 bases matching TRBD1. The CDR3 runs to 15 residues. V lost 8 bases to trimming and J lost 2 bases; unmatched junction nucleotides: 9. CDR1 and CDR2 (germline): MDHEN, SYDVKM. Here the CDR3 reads CASRVGQGDTDTQYF. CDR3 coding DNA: TGTGCCAGCCGAGTCGGACAGGGAGACACAGATACGCAGTATTTT.

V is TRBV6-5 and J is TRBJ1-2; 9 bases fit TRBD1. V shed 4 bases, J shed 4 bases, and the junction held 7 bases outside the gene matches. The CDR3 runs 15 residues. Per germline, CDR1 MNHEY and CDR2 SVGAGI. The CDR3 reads CASSFGTGLRYGYTF. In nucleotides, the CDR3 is TGTGCCAGCAGTTTCGGGACAGGGCTCCGCTATGGCTACACCTTC.

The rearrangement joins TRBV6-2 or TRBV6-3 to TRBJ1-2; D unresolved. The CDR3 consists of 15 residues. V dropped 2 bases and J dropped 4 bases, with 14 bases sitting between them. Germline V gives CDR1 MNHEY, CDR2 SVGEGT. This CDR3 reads CASSYTTISPYGYTF. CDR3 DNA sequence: TGTGCCAGCAGTTACACTACTATCTCTCCCTATGGCTACACCTTC.

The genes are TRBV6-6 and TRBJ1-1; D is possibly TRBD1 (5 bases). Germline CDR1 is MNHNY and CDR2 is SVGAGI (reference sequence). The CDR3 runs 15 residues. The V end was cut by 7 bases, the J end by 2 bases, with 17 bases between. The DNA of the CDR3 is TGTGCCAGCACCTACGGGAGGGGAGGCAACACTGAAGCTTTCTTT. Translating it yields CASTYGRGGNTEAFF.

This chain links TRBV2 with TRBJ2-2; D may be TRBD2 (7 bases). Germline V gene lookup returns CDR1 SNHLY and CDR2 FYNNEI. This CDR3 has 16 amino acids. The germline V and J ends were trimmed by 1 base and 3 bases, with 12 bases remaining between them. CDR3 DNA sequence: TGTGCCAGCAGTGAAGGCAGGGGAGGGTACACCGGGGAGCTGTTTTTT. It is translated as CASSEGRGGYTGELFF.

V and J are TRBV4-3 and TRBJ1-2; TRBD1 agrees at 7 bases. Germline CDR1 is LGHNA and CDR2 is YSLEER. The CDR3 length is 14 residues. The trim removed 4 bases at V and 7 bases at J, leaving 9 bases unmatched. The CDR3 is CASSPEAQGGGYTF. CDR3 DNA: TGCGCCAGCAGCCCAGAAGCGCAGGGGGGTGGCTACACCTTC.

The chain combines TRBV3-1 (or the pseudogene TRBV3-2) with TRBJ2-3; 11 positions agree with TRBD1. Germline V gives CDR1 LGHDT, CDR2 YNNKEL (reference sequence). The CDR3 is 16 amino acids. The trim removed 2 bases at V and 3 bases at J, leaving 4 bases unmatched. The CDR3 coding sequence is TGTGCCAGCAGCCAAAAGGACAGGGGGCGGACAGATACGCAGTATTTT. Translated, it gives CASSQKDRGRTDTQYF.

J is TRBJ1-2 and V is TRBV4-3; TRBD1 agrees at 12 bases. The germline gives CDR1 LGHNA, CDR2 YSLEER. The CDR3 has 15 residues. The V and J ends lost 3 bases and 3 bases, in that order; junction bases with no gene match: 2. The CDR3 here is CASSQGTGGDYGYTF. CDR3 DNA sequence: TGCGCCAGCAGCCAGGGGACAGGGGGCGACTATGGCTACACCTTC.